The next 13 T cell receptor beta chains were all read from a single sample in a study of naive and memory T cell subsets. The beta constant-region primer was an equimolar mix of two oligonucleotides covering TRBC1 and TRBC2. TCRdb re-analysed the UMI-ligation and nested PCR reads in MiXCR, keeping a single row per CDR3 protein. The repertoire has 150,000 or so distinct CDR3 sequences, more than 15% of them found once; the top ten carry 0.14%. Sequencing was done on a sample of naive CD4+ T cells from blood. These receptors all come from a human donor in good health.

This clonotype was observed at least ten times. V gene TRBV10-3 combines with J gene TRBJ2-3; the match to TRBD1 covers 8 bases. This CDR3 comprises 15 residues. CDR1 is ENHRY and CDR2 is SYGVKD in the germline V gene. J gave up 2 bases and V 5 bases, and 6 bases lay outside the gene matches. The CDR3 is CAISPGQAITDTQYF. The CDR3, as DNA: TGTGCCATCAGTCCGGGACAGGCGATCACAGATACGCAGTATTTT.

The chain recombines TRBV27 with TRBJ2-7, with 8 bases aligning to TRBD1. CDR1 and CDR2 (germline): MNHEY, SMNVEV (reference sequence). This CDR3 is 17 amino acids long. Trimming at V came to 5 bases and at J to 6 bases, leaving 18 bases not matched to a gene. CDR3 residues: CASSDHITWTGNGEQYF. In DNA form, the CDR3 reads TGTGCCAGCAGTGACCATATAACATGGACAGGGAACGGCGAGCAGTACTTC.

V is TRBV6-2 or TRBV6-3 and J is TRBJ2-4; the match to TRBD1 covers 8 bases. Germline V CDR1 and CDR2: MNHEY, SVGEGT. The CDR3 is made up of 15 amino acids. With V trimmed by 2 bases and J by 8 bases, 8 bases remained unmatched. CDR3 loop: CASSYEDRATDIQYF. CDR3 coding DNA: TGTGCCAGCAGTTACGAGGACAGGGCTACGGACATTCAGTACTTC.

The table lists this clonotype with many counts. The chain joins TRBV3-1 to TRBJ2-3; D remains ambiguous. This CDR3 has 12 amino acids. The ends were cut back, 3 bases at V and 2 bases at J, with 3 bases in the middle. Germline-derived CDR1 and CDR2 are LGHDT and YNNKEL (reference sequence). The CDR3 sequence: CASSHTTDTQYF. CDR3 DNA: TGTGCCAGCAGCCACACCACAGATACGCAGTATTTT.

The rearrangement links TRBV11-1 to TRBJ2-7; 8 bases align to TRBD2. Germline-derived CDR1 and CDR2 are SGHAT and FQDESV (reference sequence). The CDR3 is 13 residues long. V was pared by 5 bases and J by 2 bases, with 2 bases of the junction left unmatched. The CDR3 coding sequence is TGTGCCAGCAGCCTGCGGGAGGCCTACGAGCAGTACTTC. As protein: CASSLREAYEQYF.

The chain joins TRBV5-1 to TRBJ1-1; TRBD1 might be the D (5 bases). The CDR3 runs to 15 residues. Germline assignment: CDR1 SGHRS and CDR2 YFSETQ. The V and J ends lost 4 bases and 4 bases respectively, with 17 bases between them. This CDR3 reads CASSPAGISGTEAFF. The DNA for the CDR3 is TGCGCCAGCAGCCCGGCAGGGATATCGGGCACTGAAGCTTTCTTT.

CDR3 in DNA: TGTGCCAGCTCACCATTACAGGGGGCAACTAATGAAAAACTGTTTTTT. This encodes CASSPLQGATNEKLFF. The chain is built from TRBV18 and TRBJ1-4, with 8 bases lining up with TRBD1. The junction had 2 bases not matched to a gene; V was cut back by 2 bases and J by 0 bases. Germline V gene sequence: CDR1 KGHSH, CDR2 LQKENI. This CDR3 has 16 amino acids.

This clonotype was observed a handful of times. The chain combines TRBV2 with TRBJ2-7; 9 bases align to TRBD2. This CDR3 has 12 residues. Germline CDR1 reads SNHLY; CDR2 reads FYNNEI. Trimming removed 6 bases from V and 6 bases from J; junction bases left unmatched: 3. CDR3 nucleotide sequence: TGTGCCAGCAGAACAGCGGGAGGCGAGCAGTACTTC. As protein: CASRTAGGEQYF.

This clonotype was seen ten or more times. Here the CDR3 reads CSARAGVRETQYF. CDR3 in DNA: TGCAGCGCTCGAGCAGGGGTGAGGGAGACCCAGTACTTC. The chain joins TRBV29-1 to TRBJ2-5, with D perhaps matching TRBD1 (6 bases). V was cut by 7 bases and J by 5 bases, with 17 bases left in between. CDR3 length equals 13 residues. Germline V lookup: CDR1 SQVTM, CDR2 ANQGSEA.

V usage is TRBV28 and J usage is TRBJ2-5; D is ambiguous. Germline V gives CDR1 MDHEN, CDR2 SYDVKM. This CDR3 is built from 12 residues. The V and J ends lost 5 bases and 7 bases respectively, with 11 bases between them. The CDR3 DNA reads TGTGCCAGCAGTCCATTCTTGGGGACCCAGTACTTC. The encoded protein is CASSPFLGTQYF. Supplemented by reference TRBV28 and TRBJ2-5, the full variable domain reads DVKVTQSSRYLVKRTGEKVFLECVQDMDHENMFWYRQDPGLGLRLIYFSYDVKMKEKGDIPEGYSVSREKKERFSLILESASTNQTSMYLCASSPFLGTQYFGPGTRLLVL.

This chain joins TRBV18 and TRBJ1-5; 7 nucleotides agree with TRBD1. The germline V gene has CDR1 KGHSH and CDR2 LQKENI. V trimming: 3 bases; J trimming: 3 bases; junction bases outside the gene matches: 5. This CDR3 contains 15 residues. DNA of the CDR3: TGTGCCAGCTCACCGGGGGGACAGAACAATCAGCCCCAGCATTTT. Residues: CASSPGGQNNQPQHF.

This clonotype appeared many times. The chain uses TRBV19 and TRBJ2-1, with D hard to call. Per germline, CDR1 LNHDA and CDR2 SQIVND (reference sequence). The CDR3 is 13 amino acids. V was cut by 7 bases and J by 0 bases, with 7 bases left in between. The CDR3 bases are TGTGCCAGTAACGTTGACTCCTACAATGAGCAGTTCTTC. Encoded protein: CASNVDSYNEQFF.

This clonotype was counted between two and nine times. This chain uses TRBV6-6 with TRBJ2-1; 8 bases agree with TRBD1. V trimming: 4 bases; J trimming: 12 bases; junction bases outside the gene matches: 17. From germline, CDR1 is MNHNY and CDR2 SVGAGI (reference sequence). This CDR3 is built from 16 residues. The CDR3 loop reads CASSSSPKGQALAQFF. As DNA, the CDR3 is TGTGCCAGCAGTTCGAGTCCGAAGGGACAGGCATTGGCGCAGTTCTTC.